The 11 T cell receptor beta chains reported below all come from one sample, sequenced in a study of OX40 agonist ivuxolimab in advanced cancers. Library prep was done by the immunoSEQ multiplex PCR assay. TCRdb holds this immuneACCESS table with in-frame rearrangements only. Some clones are missing; in checked studies, unresolved V genes explain under half, and the rest has no known cause. Here the sample has 95,000 to 100,000 clones; just under 85% occur a single time. More than 1.4% of the sample lies in the top ten. The source material was CD4+ or CD8+ T cells sorted from blood, sampled in a trial of the OX40 agonist ivuxolimab. Receptors were obtained from an adult with an advanced solid tumor such as melanoma, head and neck, liver or kidney cancer.

This chain connects TRBV27 to TRBJ1-2; D is possibly TRBD1 (6 bases). CDR3 length: 18 amino acids. With 4 bases removed from V and 5 bases from J, the gap between germline ends came to 26 bases. In germline, CDR1 is MNHEY, CDR2 SMNVEV (reference sequence). The CDR3 nucleotides read TGTGCCAGCAGTTCCAACAGGGTAAACCAGATCTCGTTATATGGCTACACCTTC. Protein product: CASSSNRVNQISLYGYTF.

This clone appeared a few times. DNA of the CDR3: TGTGCCAGCAGCCCCAACTCACAGGGGGCGCTCGGCGAGCAGTACTTC. Protein: CASSPNSQGALGEQYF. The genes are TRBV9 and TRBJ2-7; 9 nucleotides line up with TRBD1. V lost 4 bases and J lost 6; bases outside the gene matches: 14. From germline, CDR1 is SGDLS and CDR2 YYNGEE. The CDR3 has 16 residues.

The V call is TRBV5-1, the J call TRBJ1-1, with 10 bases that match TRBD1. Per the germline V gene, CDR1 is SGHRS and CDR2 is YFSETQ. V shed 7 bases, J shed 4 bases, and the junction held 7 bases outside the gene matches. This CDR3 is 14 amino acids long. The CDR3 protein is CASQSGTGVTEAFF. CDR3 bases: TGCGCCAGCCAATCCGGGACAGGGGTCACTGAAGCTTTCTTT.

The J gene is TRBJ1-2, the V gene TRBV5-5; D gene unclear. V lost 0 bases to trimming and J lost 5 bases, with 8 bases between them. Germline CDR1 and CDR2: SGHKS and YYEKEE (reference sequence). This CDR3 has 13 amino acids. This CDR3 reads CASSLVPEYGYTF. In nucleotides, the CDR3 is TGTGCCAGCAGCTTGGTGCCGGAATATGGCTACACCTTC.

The CDR3 loop is CASSFLGEYNSPLHF. The CDR3 nucleotides read TGCGCCAGCAGCTTCCTCGGGGAATATAATTCACCCCTCCACTTT. V is TRBV5-1 and J is TRBJ1-6, with unresolved D. Germline V lookup: CDR1 SGHRS, CDR2 YFSETQ. This CDR3 comprises 15 residues. V was shortened by 2 bases and J by 4 bases, with 10 bases between the two germline ends.

This chain joins TRBV11-1 and TRBJ2-3, with D possibly being TRBD1 (5 bases). In germline, CDR1 is SGHAT, CDR2 FQDESV (reference sequence). V was shortened by 3 bases and J by 3 bases, with 10 bases between the two germline ends. This CDR3 is built from 14 residues. The CDR3 loop reads CASSFTRTTDTQYF. CDR3 sequence (DNA): TGTGCCAGCAGCTTTACCAGGACAACAGATACGCAGTATTTT.

The CDR3 is CATSREPGLGEAFF. The DNA of the CDR3 is TGTGCCACCAGCAGAGAGCCGGGGTTGGGAGAAGCTTTCTTT. The rearrangement joins TRBV15 to TRBJ1-1; D is ambiguous. The V and J ends lost 0 bases and 8 bases respectively, with 13 bases between them. This CDR3 has 14 amino acids. CDR1 LNHNV and CDR2 YYDKDF come from the germline V gene (reference sequence).

This chain uses TRBV21-1 with TRBJ2-5; the D segment call TRBD2 is taken from the table without a DNA check. TRBV21-1 is a known pseudogene. CDR3 length: 15 amino acids. CDR3 nucleotides: TGTGCCTACTCGGGAGGGGAGTGGATCCAAGAGACCCAGTACTTC. Protein: CAYSGGEWIQETQYF.

The rearrangement uses TRBV6-6 and TRBJ1-1; TRBD1 agrees at 9 bases. This CDR3 spans 11 amino acids. CDR1 MNHNY and CDR2 SVGAGI come from the germline V gene (reference sequence). The junction had 4 bases not matched to a gene; V was cut back by 5 bases and J by 12 bases. DNA of the CDR3: TGTGCCAGCAGTCCGGGGACAGGGACTTTCTTT. Translation: CASSPGTGTFF.

This clone came up a few times. The chain uses TRBV10-1 and TRBJ2-7; D is unclear. Between the trimmed V and J ends, which lost 7 bases and 6 bases, there was a span of 13 bases. The CDR3 covers 12 residues. Germline V CDR1 and CDR2: WNHNN, SYGVQD (reference sequence). CDR3 bases: TGCGCCAGCATTGGCAGACGGTCCGAGCAGTACTTC. Translation gives CASIGRRSEQYF.

CDR3 in DNA: TGTGCCAGCACGTGGGCAAACTACAATGAGCAGTTCTTC. It translates to CASTWANYNEQFF. This chain links TRBV28 with TRBJ2-1; no clear D gene. Germline V CDR1 and CDR2: MDHEN, SYDVKM. The length of the CDR3 is 13 residues. Trimming stripped 7 bases from V and 3 bases from J, with 10 bases between.